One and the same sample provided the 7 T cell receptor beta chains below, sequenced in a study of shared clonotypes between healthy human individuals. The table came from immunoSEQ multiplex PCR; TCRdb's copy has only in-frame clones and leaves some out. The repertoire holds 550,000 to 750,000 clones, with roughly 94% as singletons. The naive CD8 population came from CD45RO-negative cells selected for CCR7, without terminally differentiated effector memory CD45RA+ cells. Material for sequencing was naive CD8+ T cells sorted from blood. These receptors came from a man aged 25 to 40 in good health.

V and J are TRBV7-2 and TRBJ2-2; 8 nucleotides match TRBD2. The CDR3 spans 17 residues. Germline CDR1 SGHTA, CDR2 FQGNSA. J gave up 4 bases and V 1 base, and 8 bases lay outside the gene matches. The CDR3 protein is CASSLGPNGRGTGELFF. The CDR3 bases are TGTGCCAGCAGCTTAGGTCCGAACGGGAGGGGCACCGGGGAGCTGTTTTTT. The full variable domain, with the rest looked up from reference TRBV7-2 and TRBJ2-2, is GAGVSQSPSNKVTEKGKDVELRCDPISGHTALYWYRQSLGQGLEFLIYFQGNSAPDKSGLPSDRFSAERTGGSVSTLTIQRTQQEDSAVYLCASSLGPNGRGTGELFFGEGSRLTVL.

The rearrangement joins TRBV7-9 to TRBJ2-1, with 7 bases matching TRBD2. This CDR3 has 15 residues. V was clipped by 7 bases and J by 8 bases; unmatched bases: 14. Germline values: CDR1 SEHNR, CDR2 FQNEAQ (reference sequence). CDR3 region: CASTTGTTRIDEQFF. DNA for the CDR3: TGTGCCAGCACCACCGGGACTACACGGATCGATGAGCAGTTCTTC.

The CDR3 is CASSYELRGGYEQYF. Written as DNA, the CDR3 is TGTGCCAGCAGTTACGAACTTCGGGGGGGCTACGAGCAGTACTTC. The rearrangement links TRBV6-5 to TRBJ2-7; 8 bases agree with TRBD2. Germline CDR1 reads MNHEY; CDR2 reads SVGAGI. V gave up 2 bases and J gave up 3 bases; unmatched junction bases: 6. The CDR3 runs to 15 residues.

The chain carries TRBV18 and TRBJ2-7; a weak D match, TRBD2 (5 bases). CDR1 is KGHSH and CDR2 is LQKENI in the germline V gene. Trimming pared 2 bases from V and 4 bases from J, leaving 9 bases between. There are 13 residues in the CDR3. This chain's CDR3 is CASSPGQRYEQYF. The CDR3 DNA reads TGTGCCAGCTCACCAGGCCAGCGGTACGAGCAGTACTTC. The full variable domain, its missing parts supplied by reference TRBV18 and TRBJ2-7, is NAGVMQNPRHLVRRRGQEARLRCSPMKGHSHVYWYRQLPEEGLKFMVYLQKENIIDESGMPKERFSAEFPKEGPSILRIQQVVRGDSAAYFCASSPGQRYEQYFGPGTRLTVT.

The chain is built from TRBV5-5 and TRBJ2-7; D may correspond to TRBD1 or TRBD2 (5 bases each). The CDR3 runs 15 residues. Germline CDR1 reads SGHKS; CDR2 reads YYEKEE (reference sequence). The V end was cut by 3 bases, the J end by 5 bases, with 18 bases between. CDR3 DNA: TGTGCCAGCAGCTATGACCTCACCTTGGGGGACGAGCAGTACTTC. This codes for CASSYDLTLGDEQYF. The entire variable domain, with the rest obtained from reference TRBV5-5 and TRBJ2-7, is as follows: DAGVTQSPTHLIKTRGQQVTLRCSPISGHKSVSWYQQVLGQGPQFIFQYYEKEERGRGNFPDRFSARQFPNYSSELNVNALLLGDSALYLCASSYDLTLGDEQYFGPGTRLTVT.

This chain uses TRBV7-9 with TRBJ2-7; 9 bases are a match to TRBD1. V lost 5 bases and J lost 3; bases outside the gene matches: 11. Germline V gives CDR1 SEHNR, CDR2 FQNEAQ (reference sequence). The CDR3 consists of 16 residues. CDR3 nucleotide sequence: TGTGCCAGCAGCCCCCCGACCGGGACAGGGATCTACGAGCAGTACTTC. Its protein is CASSPPTGTGIYEQYF.

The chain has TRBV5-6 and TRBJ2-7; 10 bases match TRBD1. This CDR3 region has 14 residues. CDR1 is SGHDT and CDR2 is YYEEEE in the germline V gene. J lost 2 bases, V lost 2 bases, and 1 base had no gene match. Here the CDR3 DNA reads TGTGCCAGCAGCTTCGGGACAGGGGCCTACGAGCAGTACTTC. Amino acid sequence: CASSFGTGAYEQYF. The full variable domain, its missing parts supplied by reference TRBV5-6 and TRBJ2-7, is DAGVTQSPTHLIKTRGQQVTLRCSPKSGHDTVSWYQQALGQGPQFIFQYYEEEERQRGNFPDRFSGHQFPNYSSELNVNALLLGDSALYLCASSFGTGAYEQYFGPGTRLTVT.